This TCR beta chain was captured in a study of identical twins (dated by TCRdb to 2016 to 2017). For the study in its entirety: TCR alpha and beta repertoires from monozygotic twins, unrelated adults of various ages and cord blood were deep-sequenced to test whether fetal clonotypes persist. To rule out contamination, replicate twin experiments were performed at different times with different library preparation protocols.

Library preparation used 5' RACE. The data were produced on an Illumina HiSeq 2000. Template switching added a universal primer binding site, and the final cDNA carried a unique molecular identifier that allowed TCR cDNA molecules to be counted accurately. Specific primers in the conserved constant-segment region were used to synthesize first-strand cDNA for TCR alpha and beta chains. To control for contamination, every cDNA library carried two barcodes: a SMART-Mk sample barcode plus Illumina barcodes. TruSeq adapter sequences and Illumina sample barcodes were added in two successive PCR steps. TCR alpha and beta cDNA libraries were sequenced on the Illumina HiSeq platform with custom primers. Turning to the authors' computational methods: MiGEC processed the raw reads to extract unique molecular identifiers, while MiXCR was used to determine the CDR3 positions. For each individual, recombination models were inferred using an EM algorithm with the repgenHMM and IGoR tools. Shared clonotype analysis was performed with the tcR package in R, normalizing sharing by the product of cloneset sizes. To study raw recombination free of thymic and clonal selection effects, out-of-frame nonproductive sequences were analyzed. The public sequencing data were trimmed at Q25 with fastp and processed into clonotypes with MiXCR by TCRdb, which kept only in-frame beta chains. Merged by CDR3 protein, the rows form single entries marked with the most common genes and DNA. These V and J calls rely on TCRdb rather than the paper's analysis. The table for this sample lists around 490,000 distinct CDR3 sequences; about 20% of them were counted only once. 0.45% to 0.5% of the sample comes from the top ten.

This clonotype appeared a few times. No cognate antigen has been identified for it. No quality values exist for individual bases; no much larger clone is one base distant. All donors were healthy Caucasians. The twin cohort consisted of three pairs of female monozygotic twins, all aged roughly 18 to 30 years. Positive isolation kits from Invitrogen were used to isolate the CD4+ and CD8+ T cell populations. CDR1 and CDR2, looked up from the germline V gene, are MNHNS and SASEGT. The CDR3 runs 15 amino acids, cysteine and phenylalanine included. Of the read, only the CDR3 DNA is kept; its 45 bases are in frame from base 1. V drops 3 bases and J drops 6 bases, leaving 15 bases in between. The investigation overall reported the following: Excess twin sharing in beta out-of-frame sequences was weaker because fewer shared sequences lowered the signal-to-noise ratio. Compared with coincidental sharing between unrelated individuals, out-of-frame TCR alpha sequences shared between twins had an excess of sequences with low generation probability. Fewer insertions were carried by abundant cord blood beta clonotypes, a similar but weaker trend appeared in young adult naive repertoires, and no such trend appeared in memory repertoires. Recombination models systematically underestimated out-of-frame TCR alpha sharing in monozygotic twins but agreed with sharing between unrelated individuals. Because the same donors could not be followed over many years, the conclusions relied on cross-sectional statistical analysis. Zero-insertion analyses could be partly confounded by invariant T cells such as MAIT and iNKT, though diverse VJ usage argued against such confounding for most clonotypes.

This sample also belongs to another study, concerning yellow fever vaccine responses in identical twins. As the second publication notes: According to the authors, the vaccine-induced T cell response in identical twins seemed to be partly convergent and partly specific to each individual. The study precisely tracked vaccine-responding T cell clones in identical twins.

Sequencing used CD4+ T cells sorted from blood. This TCR derives from a woman aged 18-29 years in good health. This chain joins TRBV6-1 to TRBJ1-3, and perhaps TRBD1 as D gene, on 6 matching bases. At the DNA level, the sequence is TGTGCCAGCAGTGAGGATCCGGGGGGCGAAAACACCATATATTTT. This is translated as CASSEDPGGENTIYF.